This T cell receptor beta chain was documented in a study of cytomegalovirus exposure and HLA in healthy donors. The ends were cut back, 6 bases at V and 0 bases at J, with 12 bases in the middle. The CDR3 sequence is 15 residues long. Germline values: CDR1 SEHNR, CDR2 FQNEAQ (reference sequence). The study ran its PCR with 60 Vbeta and 13 Jbeta primers. TCRdb keeps only in-frame clones here, not all; method: immunoSEQ multiplex PCR. Of roughly 200,000 clones in the sample, roughly 10% were seen once. The sequence came from a woman aged 25-40 years in good health and CMV-seropositive. The chain carries TRBV7-9 and TRBJ1-5, with D possibly being TRBD1 (6 bases). Input material: PBMCs. The CDR3: CASSLQGHSNQPQHF. CDR3 nucleotide sequence: TGTGCCAGCAGTTTGCAGGGGCATAGCAATCAGCCCCAGCATTTT.